The rows below give T cell receptor beta chains drawn from one sample of a study of Graves' ophthalmopathy and Graves' hyperthyroidism. In TCRdb, the multiplex PCR reads were re-called with MiXCR into one record per CDR3 protein. The table includes 40,000 to 45,000 distinct CDR3 sequences, about 51% detected once. What was sequenced was peripheral blood. Source of these receptors: an adult man with Graves' ophthalmopathy. Each CDR3 is given with its conserved first and last residue.

V gene	J gene	CDR3 length	CDR3 protein
TRBV7-2	TRBJ1-1	18	CASSLTWQASGVSTEAFF
TRBV10-3	TRBJ1-4	14	CAISAGQGHEKLFF
TRBV20-1	TRBJ1-6	13	CSALRQEYSPLHF
TRBV5-5	TRBJ2-5	14	CASSQGPRQETQYF
TRBV20-1	TRBJ2-7	14	CSARVSGSSYEQYF
TRBV20-1	TRBJ2-1	12	CSASGSYNEQFF
TRBV29-1	TRBJ1-1	13	CSVAQGRGLEAFF
TRBV2	TRBJ2-2	15	CASSSRGTNTGELFF
TRBV2	TRBJ1-3	14	CASMTESSGNTIYF
TRBV9	TRBJ2-1	14	CASSVSSGREEQFF